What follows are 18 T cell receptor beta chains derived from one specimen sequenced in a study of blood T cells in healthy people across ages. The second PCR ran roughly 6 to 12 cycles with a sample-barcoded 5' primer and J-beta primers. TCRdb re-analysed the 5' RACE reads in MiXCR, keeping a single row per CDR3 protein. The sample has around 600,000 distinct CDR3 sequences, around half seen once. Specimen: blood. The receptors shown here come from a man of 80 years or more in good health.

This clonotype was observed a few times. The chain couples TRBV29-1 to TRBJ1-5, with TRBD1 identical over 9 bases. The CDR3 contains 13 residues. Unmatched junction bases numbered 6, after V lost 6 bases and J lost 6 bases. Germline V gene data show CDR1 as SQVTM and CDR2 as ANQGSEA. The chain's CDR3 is CSVTTGGFQPQHF. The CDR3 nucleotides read TGCAGCGTCACCACAGGGGGCTTTCAGCCCCAGCATTTT.

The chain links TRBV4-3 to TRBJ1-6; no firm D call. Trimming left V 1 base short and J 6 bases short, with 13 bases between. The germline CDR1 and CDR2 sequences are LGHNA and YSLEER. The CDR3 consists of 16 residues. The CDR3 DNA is TGCGCCAGCAGCCAAGGTTCGGACCGAGGTAATTCACCCCTCCACTTT. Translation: CASSQGSDRGNSPLHF.

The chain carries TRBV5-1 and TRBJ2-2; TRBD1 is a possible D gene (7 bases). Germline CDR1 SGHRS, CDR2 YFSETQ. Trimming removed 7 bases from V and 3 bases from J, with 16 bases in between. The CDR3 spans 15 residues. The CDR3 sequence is CASYPGGLYTGELFF. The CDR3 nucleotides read TGCGCCAGCTACCCAGGGGGGCTGTACACCGGGGAGCTGTTTTTT.

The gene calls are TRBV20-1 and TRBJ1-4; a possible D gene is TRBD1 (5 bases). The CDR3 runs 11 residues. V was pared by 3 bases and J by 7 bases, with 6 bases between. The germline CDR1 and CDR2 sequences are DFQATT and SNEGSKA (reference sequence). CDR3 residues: CSASQGEKLFF. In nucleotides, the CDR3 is TGCAGTGCTAGCCAGGGTGAAAAACTGTTTTTT.

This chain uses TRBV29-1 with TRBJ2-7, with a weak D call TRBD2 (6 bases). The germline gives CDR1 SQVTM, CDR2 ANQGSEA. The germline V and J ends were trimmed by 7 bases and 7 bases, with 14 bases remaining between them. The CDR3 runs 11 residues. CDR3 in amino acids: CSGRVAQEQYF. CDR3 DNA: TGCAGCGGGAGGGTAGCACAGGAGCAGTACTTC.

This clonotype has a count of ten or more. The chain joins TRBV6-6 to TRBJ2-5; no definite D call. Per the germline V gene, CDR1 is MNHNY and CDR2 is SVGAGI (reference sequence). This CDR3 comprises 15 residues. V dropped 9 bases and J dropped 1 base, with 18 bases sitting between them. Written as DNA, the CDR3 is TGTGCCAGTACCCCAATTGGACGGCCCCAAGAGACCCAGTACTTC. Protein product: CASTPIGRPQETQYF.

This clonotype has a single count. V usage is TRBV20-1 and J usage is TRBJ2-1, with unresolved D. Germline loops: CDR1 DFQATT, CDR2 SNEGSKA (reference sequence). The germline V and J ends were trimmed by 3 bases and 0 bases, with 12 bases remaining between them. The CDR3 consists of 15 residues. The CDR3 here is CSARDKIGSYNEQFF. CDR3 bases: TGCAGTGCTAGGGATAAGATAGGCTCCTACAATGAGCAGTTCTTC.

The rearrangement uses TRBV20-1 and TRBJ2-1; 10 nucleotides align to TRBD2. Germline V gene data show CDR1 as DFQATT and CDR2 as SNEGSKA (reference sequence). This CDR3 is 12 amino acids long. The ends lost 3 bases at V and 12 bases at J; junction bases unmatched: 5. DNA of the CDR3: TGCAGTGCTAGGCCTAGCGGGGGTGGGCAGTTCTTC. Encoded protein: CSARPSGGGQFF.

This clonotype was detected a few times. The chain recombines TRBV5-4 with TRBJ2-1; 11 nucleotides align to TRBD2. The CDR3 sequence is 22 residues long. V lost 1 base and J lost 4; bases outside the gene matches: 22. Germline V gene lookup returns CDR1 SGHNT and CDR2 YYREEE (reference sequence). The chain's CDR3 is CASSLTDLRTSGGNGRYNEQFF. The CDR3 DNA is TGTGCCAGCAGCTTGACCGACTTGAGAACTAGCGGGGGAAATGGGCGTTACAATGAGCAGTTCTTC.

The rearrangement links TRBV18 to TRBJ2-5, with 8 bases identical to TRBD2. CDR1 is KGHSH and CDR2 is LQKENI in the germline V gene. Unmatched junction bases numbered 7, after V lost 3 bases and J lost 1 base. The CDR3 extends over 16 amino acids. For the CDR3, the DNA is TGTGCCAGCTCACCCAATCTAGCGGGCGGCCAAGAGACCCAGTACTTC. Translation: CASSPNLAGGQETQYF.

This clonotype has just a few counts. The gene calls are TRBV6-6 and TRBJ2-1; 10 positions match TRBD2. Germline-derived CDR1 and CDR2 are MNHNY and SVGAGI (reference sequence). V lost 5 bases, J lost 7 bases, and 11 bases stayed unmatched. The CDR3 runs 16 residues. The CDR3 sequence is CASSPPRTSGPNEQFF. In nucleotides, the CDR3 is TGTGCCAGCAGTCCCCCTCGGACTAGCGGACCAAATGAGCAGTTCTTC.

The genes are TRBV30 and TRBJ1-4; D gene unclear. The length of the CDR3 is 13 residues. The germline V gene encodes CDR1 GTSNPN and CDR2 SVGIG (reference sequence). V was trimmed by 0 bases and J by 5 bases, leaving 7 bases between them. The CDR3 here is CAWSVRRNEKLFF. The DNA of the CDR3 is TGTGCCTGGAGTGTACGCAGAAATGAAAAACTGTTTTTT. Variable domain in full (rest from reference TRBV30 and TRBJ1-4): SQTIHQWPATLVQPVGSPLSLECTVEGTSNPNLYWYRQAAGRGLQLLFYSVGIGQISSEVPQNLSASRPQDRQFILSSKKLLLSDSGFYLCAWSVRRNEKLFFGSGTQLSVL.

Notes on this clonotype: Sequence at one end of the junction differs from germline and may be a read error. The DNA for the CDR3 is TGTGCCGGCAGCCAGATGACAGGGGGAGACGGCTACACCTTC. Translated, it gives CAGSQMTGGDGYTF. The chain carries TRBV3-1 and TRBJ1-2; 9 bases are shared with TRBD1. Germline V CDR1 and CDR2: LGHDT, YNNKEL (reference sequence). The CDR3 is made up of 14 amino acids.

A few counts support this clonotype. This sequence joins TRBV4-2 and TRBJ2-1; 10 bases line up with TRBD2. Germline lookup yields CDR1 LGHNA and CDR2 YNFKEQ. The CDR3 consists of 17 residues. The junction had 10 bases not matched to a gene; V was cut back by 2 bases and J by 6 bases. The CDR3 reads CASSQKREGPRGNEQFF. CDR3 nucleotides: TGTGCCAGCAGCCAAAAGCGGGAGGGCCCTCGGGGCAATGAGCAGTTCTTC.

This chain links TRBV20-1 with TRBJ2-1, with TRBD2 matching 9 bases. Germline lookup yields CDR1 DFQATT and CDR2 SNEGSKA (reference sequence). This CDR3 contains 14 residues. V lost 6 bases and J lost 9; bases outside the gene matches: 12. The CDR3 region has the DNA TGCAGTGCGACCGGGACTAGCTCTCCCCGTGAGCAGTTCTTC. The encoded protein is CSATGTSSPREQFF.

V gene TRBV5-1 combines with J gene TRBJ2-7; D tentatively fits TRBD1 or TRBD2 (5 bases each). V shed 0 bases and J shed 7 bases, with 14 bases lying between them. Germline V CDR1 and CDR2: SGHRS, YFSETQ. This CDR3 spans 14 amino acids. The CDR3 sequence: CASSLAWGTGEQYF. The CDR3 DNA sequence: TGCGCCAGCAGCTTGGCATGGGGGACGGGGGAGCAGTACTTC.

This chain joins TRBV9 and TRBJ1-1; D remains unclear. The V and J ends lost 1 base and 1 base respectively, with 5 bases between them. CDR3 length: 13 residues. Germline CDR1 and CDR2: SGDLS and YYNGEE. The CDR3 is CASSVPGNTEAFF. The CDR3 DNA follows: TGTGCCAGCAGCGTACCCGGGAACACTGAAGCTTTCTTT.

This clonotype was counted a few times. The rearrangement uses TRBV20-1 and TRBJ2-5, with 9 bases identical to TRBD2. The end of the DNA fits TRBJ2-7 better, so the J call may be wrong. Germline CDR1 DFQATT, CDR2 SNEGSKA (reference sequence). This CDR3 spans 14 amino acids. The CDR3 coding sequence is TGCAGTGCTTCTACTAGCGGGCCGACCTACGAGCAGTACTTC. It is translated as CSASTSGPTYEQYF.